The next 30 T cell receptor beta chains were all read from a single sample in a study of human T cells and chemical hapten exposure. Specified time point: patch test 1, 2 weeks after DPC sensitization. As for treatment: therapeutic diphenylcyclopropenone sensitization with weekly scalp DPC. Each CDR3 protein gets one entry after TCRdb re-called the RACE reads with MiXCR. The table records some 340,000 distinct CDR3 sequences, around 7% of them present only once. Source: whole blood, taken in connection with sensitization to the hapten diphenylcyclopropenone (DPC). These receptors were taken from a woman under 30 with alopecia areata. Some clones in this sample may be carry-over from other donors' samples.

The V gene is TRBV6-5, the J gene TRBJ2-7; D possibly corresponds to TRBD2 (7 bases). Per the germline V gene, CDR1 is MNHEY and CDR2 is SVGAGI. There are 13 residues in the CDR3. V lost 8 bases and J 6 bases, leaving 17 bases between the germline ends. CDR3 DNA sequence: TGTGCCAGCTGGGGGGGGGCGTTATCCGAGCAGTACTTC. Translated, it gives CASWGGALSEQYF.

This clonotype was counted at least ten times. The V gene is TRBV4-3, the J gene TRBJ2-3; D is undetermined. CDR3 size: 17 residues. V was clipped by 0 bases and J by 2 bases, with 15 bases between them. Germline V gene data show CDR1 as LGHNA and CDR2 as YSLEER. CDR3 in amino acids: CASSQDPSGAATDTQYF. The CDR3 bases are TGCGCCAGCAGCCAAGATCCGTCCGGCGCGGCCACAGATACGCAGTATTTT.

This clonotype was counted many times. V is TRBV18 and J is TRBJ2-7; 9 nucleotides align to TRBD1. In germline, CDR1 is KGHSH, CDR2 LQKENI. After removal of 0 bases from V and 2 bases from J, the junction contained 2 bases not matched to a gene. This CDR3 comprises 15 residues. The CDR3 here is CASSPPRTGAYEQYF. In nucleotides, the CDR3 is TGTGCCAGCTCACCACCAAGGACAGGGGCCTACGAGCAGTACTTC.

This clonotype has ten or more counts. The gene calls are TRBV14 and TRBJ2-1, with D maybe TRBD1 (5 bases). The V gene lost 0 bases and the J gene lost 0 bases, with 9 bases spanning the gap. The germline V gene has CDR1 SGHDN and CDR2 FVKESK. This CDR3 has 16 amino acids. CDR3 in DNA: TGTGCCAGCAGCCAAGATGAGACAGACTCCTACAATGAGCAGTTCTTC. As protein: CASSQDETDSYNEQFF.

Ten or more counts support this clonotype. The rearrangement uses TRBV5-4 and TRBJ2-3; D might be TRBD2 (6 bases). The CDR3 sequence is 13 residues long. Deletions cut 3 bases from V and 7 bases from J, with 12 bases between. Germline V gene data show CDR1 as SGHNT and CDR2 as YYREEE (reference sequence). The CDR3 DNA is TGTGCCAGCAGCTCGGGGACTCTAAATACGCAGTATTTT. This gives the protein CASSSGTLNTQYF.

This clonotype has just a few counts. The rearrangement links TRBV7-9 to TRBJ1-2, with D possibly TRBD1 on 5 matching bases. The V and J ends lost 5 bases and 5 bases respectively, with 18 bases between them. CDR1 and CDR2 from the germline V gene are SEHNR and FQNEAQ (reference sequence). The CDR3 extends over 15 amino acids. CDR3 in amino acids: CASSTGRGDGYGYTF. Here the CDR3 DNA reads TGTGCCAGCAGCACGGGCCGGGGGGACGGTTATGGCTACACCTTC.

This clonotype was recorded a few times. This sequence joins TRBV6-1 and TRBJ1-5; no clear D. Germline V gene data show CDR1 as MNHNS and CDR2 as SASEGT. V was shortened by 5 bases and J by 5 bases, with 10 bases between the two germline ends. The CDR3 runs 13 residues. The CDR3 region has the DNA TGTGCCAGCAGTAGGCACCTTGATCAGCCCCAGCATTTT. Its protein is CASSRHLDQPQHF.

This clonotype has more than one count but fewer than ten. This sequence joins TRBV5-1 and TRBJ2-7, with unresolved D. The CDR3 covers 14 residues. The V end was cut by 2 bases, the J end by 6 bases, with 15 bases between. Per germline, CDR1 SGHRS and CDR2 YFSETQ. The CDR3 DNA follows: TGCGCCAGCAGCTTAATTGATGGGGAACCCGAGCAGTACTTC. As protein: CASSLIDGEPEQYF.

This clonotype showed up just a few times. The chain has TRBV29-1 and TRBJ2-5; a possible D gene is TRBD1 (6 bases). The CDR3 totals 13 residues. Trimming removed 3 bases from V and 2 bases from J, with 10 bases in between. The germline V gene has CDR1 SQVTM and CDR2 ANQGSEA. The CDR3 is CSVDGQTQETQYF. For the CDR3, the DNA is TGCAGCGTTGATGGACAGACACAAGAGACCCAGTACTTC.

This clonotype was seen just once. The chain combines TRBV4-3 with TRBJ1-4; maybe TRBD1 (5 bases). The CDR3 covers 17 residues. V shed 0 bases and J shed 0 bases, with 11 bases lying between them. Germline V gene lookup returns CDR1 LGHNA and CDR2 YSLEER. CDR3 nucleotide sequence: TGCGCCAGCAGCCAAGATAAGGGGTTTGCAACTAATGAAAAACTGTTTTTT. Its translation is CASSQDKGFATNEKLFF.

This clonotype was found a few times. This chain uses TRBV6-2 or TRBV6-3 with TRBJ1-5; D uncertain. There are 16 residues in the CDR3. Germline CDR1 is MNHEY and CDR2 is SVGEGT. V dropped 6 bases and J dropped 3 bases, with 18 bases sitting between them. The CDR3 DNA reads TGTGCCAGCAGGCAGCCCCCAGCGGGAGACAATCAGCCCCAGCATTTT. It codes for CASRQPPAGDNQPQHF.

V usage is TRBV5-4 and J usage is TRBJ1-2; a possible D gene is TRBD1 (5 bases). The CDR3 runs to 14 residues. Trimming pared 4 bases from V and 4 bases from J, leaving 14 bases between. CDR1 and CDR2 from the germline V gene are SGHNT and YYREEE (reference sequence). CDR3 amino acids: CASSRIQGTYGYTF. In nucleotides, the CDR3 is TGTGCCAGCAGCCGAATTCAGGGCACCTATGGCTACACCTTC.

The table lists this clonotype with a few counts. The V and J genes are TRBV20-1 and TRBJ2-1; TRBD2 matches at 7 bases. The CDR3 has 13 amino acids. V shed 6 bases and J 7 bases; nucleotides not matched to a gene: 9. Germline assignment: CDR1 DFQATT and CDR2 SNEGSKA (reference sequence). CDR3 region: CSAQSGEINEQFF. In nucleotides, the CDR3 is TGCAGTGCCCAAAGCGGGGAGATTAATGAGCAGTTCTTC.

V is TRBV7-9 and J is TRBJ1-1; the D is unclear. The V end was cut by 3 bases, the J end by 11 bases, with 16 bases between. The CDR3 consists of 13 residues. CDR1 and CDR2 from the germline V gene are SEHNR and FQNEAQ (reference sequence). The CDR3 loop reads CASSLGLVIGAFF. The CDR3 nucleotides are TGTGCCAGCAGCTTGGGTTTGGTAATTGGCGCTTTCTTT.

This clonotype showed up many times. The rearrangement uses TRBV29-1 and TRBJ1-1, with 11 positions matching TRBD1. V was clipped by 3 bases and J by 5 bases; unmatched bases: 8. The CDR3 has 15 amino acids. Germline CDR1 and CDR2: SQVTM and ANQGSEA. The chain's CDR3 is CSVDASGTGGTEAFF. The CDR3 DNA follows: TGCAGCGTTGACGCCTCCGGGACAGGGGGGACTGAAGCTTTCTTT. Full variable domain (remainder filled in from reference TRBV29-1 and TRBJ1-1): SAVISQKPSRDICQRGTSLTIQCQVDSQVTMMFWYRQQPGQSLTLIATANQGSEATYESGFVIDKFPISRPNLTFSTLTVSNMSPEDSSIYLCSVDASGTGGTEAFFGQGTRLTVV.

This clonotype was picked up a small number of times. The V and J genes are TRBV28 and TRBJ1-2; possibly TRBD1 for D (5 bases). The CDR3 is made up of 14 amino acids. Trimming removed 1 base from V and 8 bases from J, with 14 bases in between. Looked up from germline, CDR1 is MDHEN and CDR2 is SYDVKM. DNA for the CDR3: TGTGCCAGCAGTTTATCGGTCCAGGGCACCGGCTACACCTTC. Its protein is CASSLSVQGTGYTF.

This chain connects TRBV6-6 to TRBJ2-3; 12 bases agree with TRBD2. From germline, CDR1 is MNHNY and CDR2 SVGAGI (reference sequence). J lost 2 bases, V lost 7 bases, and 7 bases had no gene match. This CDR3 has 16 amino acids. The CDR3 DNA sequence: TGTGCCAGCACTCGGACTAGCGGGGAACTCACAGATACGCAGTATTTT. Protein sequence: CASTRTSGELTDTQYF.

This clonotype came up many times. The chain links TRBV2 to TRBJ2-2, with 7 bases that match TRBD1. After removal of 3 bases from V and 8 bases from J, the junction contained 6 bases not matched to a gene. Germline V CDR1 and CDR2: SNHLY, FYNNEI. This CDR3 contains 14 residues. This chain's CDR3 is CASSERQGKGELFF. The CDR3 nucleotides read TGTGCCAGCAGTGAGAGACAGGGAAAAGGGGAGCTGTTTTTT. Looking up the rest from reference TRBV2 and TRBJ2-2 gives the full variable domain: EPEVTQTPSHQVTQMGQEVILRCVPISNHLYFYWYRQILGQKVEFLVSFYNNEISEKSEIFDDQFSVERPDGSNFTLKIRSTKLEDSAMYFCASSERQGKGELFFGEGSRLTVL.

This clonotype was observed a few times. This chain uses TRBV6-1 with TRBJ2-3; D is unresolved. The V gene lost 2 bases and the J gene lost 4 bases, with 19 bases spanning the gap. The CDR3 length is 17 residues. Germline V gene data show CDR1 as MNHNS and CDR2 as SASEGT. The CDR3 nucleotides read TGTGCCAGCAGTGAAAGCTTCCGGACCCTATCGGCAGATACGCAGTATTTT. Its translation is CASSESFRTLSADTQYF.

This clonotype was seen only a few times. The V and J genes are TRBV9 and TRBJ1-1; D ambiguous. This CDR3 is built from 13 residues. Germline V gene sequence: CDR1 SGDLS, CDR2 YYNGEE. Trimming removed 0 bases at V and 6 bases at J, with 9 bases between. CDR3 DNA sequence: TGTGCCAGCAGCGTAGTTCGTACGGCTGAAGCTTTCTTT. Amino acids: CASSVVRTAEAFF.

The gene calls are TRBV27 and TRBJ2-5; D perhaps matches TRBD2 (7 bases). In germline, CDR1 is MNHEY, CDR2 SMNVEV (reference sequence). The CDR3 consists of 18 residues. Between the trimmed V and J ends, which lost 5 bases and 1 base, there was a span of 23 bases. CDR3 DNA sequence: TGTGCCAGCAGTCCAACGACCTTCTCGCGGGGGCCCCAAGAGACCCAGTACTTC. Encoded protein: CASSPTTFSRGPQETQYF.

Ten or more counts support this clonotype. The chain links TRBV15 to TRBJ1-6; unclear D gene. There are 12 residues in the CDR3. V was clipped by 8 bases and J by 7 bases, with 9 bases between them. CDR1 is LNHNV and CDR2 is YYDKDF in the germline V gene (reference sequence). The CDR3 here is CATGTQNSPLHF. In DNA form, the CDR3 reads TGTGCCACCGGAACACAAAATTCACCCCTCCACTTT.

This chain links TRBV20-1 with TRBJ2-3; weak D call: TRBD1 (5 bases). Trimming stripped 3 bases from V and 1 base from J, with 14 bases between. Germline assignment: CDR1 DFQATT and CDR2 SNEGSKA (reference sequence). The CDR3 contains 15 residues. For the CDR3, the DNA is TGCAGTGCTAGCCCGACCAGGGATCGCACAGATACGCAGTATTTT. Translated, it gives CSASPTRDRTDTQYF.

This clonotype was counted between two and nine times. The chain carries TRBV20-1 and TRBJ2-1, with 12 nucleotides matching TRBD2. Germline V gene sequence: CDR1 DFQATT, CDR2 SNEGSKA (reference sequence). The trim removed 3 bases at V and 5 bases at J, leaving 8 bases unmatched. The CDR3 is made up of 16 amino acids. The CDR3 bases are TGCAGTGCTAGTTCCTTGACTAGCGGGGGTAACAATGAGCAGTTCTTC. Its translation: CSASSLTSGGNNEQFF.

The J gene is TRBJ1-2, the V gene TRBV4-1; 7 bases are shared with TRBD1. CDR3 length: 15 amino acids. J lost 4 bases, V lost 0 bases, and 5 bases had no gene match. Germline loops: CDR1 MGHRA, CDR2 YSYEKL. In DNA form, the CDR3 reads TGCGCCAGCAGCCAAGAAGACAGGGATGGCTATGGCTACACCTTC. It specifies CASSQEDRDGYGYTF.

This rearrangement joins TRBV12-3 or TRBV12-4 to TRBJ2-1; maybe TRBD2 (7 bases). The CDR3 has 13 residues. The V gene lost 6 bases and the J gene lost 6 bases, with 12 bases spanning the gap. The CDR3 nucleotides read TGTGCCAGCAGCCCGGGGGGCTTCAATGAGCAGTTCTTC. It is translated as CASSPGGFNEQFF.

This clonotype came up many times. The J gene is TRBJ1-5, the V gene TRBV7-2; TRBD1 matches 11 bases. Looked up from germline, CDR1 is SGHTA and CDR2 is FQGNSA. The CDR3 covers 15 residues. V lost 1 base to trimming and J lost 6 bases; unmatched junction nucleotides: 2. For the CDR3, the DNA is TGTGCCAGCAGCTTAGTCGGGACAGGGGGTCAGCCCCAGCATTTT. Protein product: CASSLVGTGGQPQHF.

J is TRBJ1-1 and V is TRBV7-2; 7 nucleotides align to TRBD1. The V gene end was trimmed by 1 base and the J gene end by 4 bases; junction bases not matched to a gene: 3. Germline V gene data show CDR1 as SGHTA and CDR2 as FQGNSA. The CDR3 has 14 residues. The CDR3 reads CASSLGQGVTEAFF. For the CDR3, the DNA is TGTGCCAGCAGCTTAGGGCAGGGGGTCACTGAAGCTTTCTTT.

The J gene is TRBJ2-7, the V gene TRBV10-3; 7 bases are a match to TRBD2. V was clipped by 7 bases and J by 6 bases; unmatched bases: 12. CDR1 ENHRY and CDR2 SYGVKD come from the germline V gene. This CDR3 has 14 residues. The CDR3 region has the DNA TGTGCCATCAAAGGGGCTAGCGGAGGAACCGAGCAGTACTTC. Its protein is CAIKGASGGTEQYF.

This clonotype was observed a few times. J is TRBJ2-7 and V is TRBV6-5; D remains ambiguous. Trimming removed 6 bases from V and 6 bases from J, with 15 bases in between. This CDR3 is 13 amino acids long. Germline-derived CDR1 and CDR2 are MNHEY and SVGAGI. CDR3 DNA sequence: TGTGCCAGCAGGGCGGTCCTGAAGGGCGAGCAGTACTTC. Amino acids: CASRAVLKGEQYF.